This T cell receptor beta chain was recorded in a study of control samples from healthy donors and cancer patients. With 0 bases removed from V and 2 bases from J, the gap between germline ends came to 13 bases. The CDR3 has 16 amino acids. Germline assignment: CDR1 LGHNA and CDR2 YNFKEQ. Produced via immunoSEQ multiplex PCR; TCRdb's table is partial and in-frame only. The table shows about 50,000 clones, with approximately 92% occurring only once. The sequencing sample was made of PBMCs. The chain recombines TRBV4-2 with TRBJ1-2, with TRBD1 as a possible D gene (6 bases). The receptor comes from a man younger than 40 with colorectal cancer. The CDR3 DNA reads as TGTGCCAGCAGCCAAGATCGGGCCAGGGGAAACTATGGCTACACCTTC. It yields the protein CASSQDRARGNYGYTF.